The rows below give T cell receptor beta chains drawn from one sample of a study of glioma-infiltrating T cells. TCRdb ran MiXCR on the multiplex PCR reads and lists one entry per CDR3 protein. The sample carries around 90,000 distinct CDR3 sequences, roughly 40% recorded once. Sequencing was performed on glioma tissue, nonneoplastic brain tissue, or PBMCs (not recorded which). The origin of the receptors is a human donor with low-grade glioma or glioblastoma, undergoing nonglioma brain surgery, or in good health (not recorded which). CDR3s include the opening cysteine and the closing phenylalanine or tryptophan. Fields, in order: clone size, D gene, J gene, V gene, CDR3 DNA, CDR3 protein. D genes are given only for firm matches. Size is stated for part of the rows, as once, few or many counts, or as a class when the clone is expanded.

>many|TRBD2|TRBJ2-3|TRBV11-2
TGTGCCAGCAGCGCGGGACTAGCGGGGGGGAGGGATACGCAGTATTTT
CASSAGLAGGRDTQYF
>NA|TRBD2|TRBJ2-1|TRBV5-6
TGTGCCAGCAGCTCCCCAACTAACATAGCGGGTACCTCCTACAATGAGCAGTTCTTC
CASSSPTNIAGTSYNEQFF
>once|NA|TRBJ2-3|TRBV2
TGTGCCAGCAGTGTTGGGGACACCAGTAGCACAGATACGCAGTATTTT
CASSVGDTSSTDTQYF
>NA|NA|TRBJ2-1|TRBV27
TGTGCCAGCAGTTTAGGAGGGGGCTATGAGCAGTTCTTC
CASSLGGGYEQFF
>many|TRBD2|TRBJ2-1|TRBV9
TGTGCCAGCAGCCCGCGACTAGCGGGACCCTACAATGAGCAGTTCTTC
CASSPRLAGPYNEQFF
>many|NA|TRBJ1-1|TRBV6-1
TGTGCCAGCAGTACGACGGGAGTGAACACTGAAGCTTTCTTT
CASSTTGVNTEAFF
>many|TRBD1|TRBJ1-6|TRBV28
TGTGCCAGCAGTTGGGACAGGAATTCACCCCTCCACTTT
CASSWDRNSPLHF
>NA|TRBD2|TRBJ2-5|TRBV6-5
TGTGCCAGCAGTTTGGGACTAGCGGGAACAGAGACCCAGTACTTC
CASSLGLAGTETQYF
>many|NA|TRBJ1-1|TRBV6-1
TGTGCCAGCAGCTCTCTGGGAGGAAACACTGAAGCTTTCTTT
CASSSLGGNTEAFF
>many|NA|TRBJ1-2|TRBV6-1
TGTGCCAGCAGTCCGTTTACCATTCAGAAAAACTATGGCTACACCTTC
CASSPFTIQKNYGYTF
>NA|NA|TRBJ2-3|TRBV9
TGTGCCAGCAGCGTGGGCTCCCGCACAGATACGCAGTATTTT
CASSVGSRTDTQYF
>NA|TRBD1|TRBJ1-2|TRBV20-1
TGCAGTCAGGGACAGGGGGACTATAACTACACCTTC
CSQGQGDYNYTF
>many|NA|TRBJ2-7|TRBV6-4
TGTGCCAGCAGTCGAAACCTAGTATACTACGAGCAGTACTTC
CASSRNLVYYEQYF
>many|NA|TRBJ1-1|TRBV11-1
TGTGCCAGCAGCTTGACCGTTTTTATGAACACTGAAGCTTTCTTT
CASSLTVFMNTEAFF
>few|NA|TRBJ2-7|TRBV10-3
TGTGCCATCAGAACGGGACTGAGCTCCTACGAGCAGTACTTC
CAIRTGLSSYEQYF
>many|NA|TRBJ2-3|TRBV20-1
TGCAGTGCTCTCAACCCCGGGGCGAGCACAGATACGCAGTATTTT
CSALNPGASTDTQYF
>NA|TRBD2|TRBJ2-5|TRBV20-1
TGCAGTGCTAGAGATAGACTAGCGGGGGGGCGCCAAGAGACCCAGTACTTC
CSARDRLAGGRQETQYF
>NA|NA|TRBJ1-5|TRBV6-1
TGTGCCAGCAGTCCGGGACCGCCTAGGAATCAGCCCCAGCATTTT
CASSPGPPRNQPQHF
>NA|TRBD2|TRBJ2-5|TRBV27
TGTGCCAGCAGTTTAAGTGCGGGAGAAGAGACCCAGTACTTT
CASSLSAGEETQYF
>many|NA|TRBJ2-2|TRBV29-1
TGCAGCGCCGAGGCAGCGAACACCGGGGAGCTGTTTTTT
CSAEAANTGELFF
>NA|TRBD1|TRBJ1-6|TRBV28
TGTGCCAGCAGTTTACAGACAGGGAGTTATAATTCACCCCTCCACTTT
CASSLQTGSYNSPLHF
>many|TRBD1|TRBJ1-3|TRBV7-2
TGTGCCAGCAGCTTAAGGATATCGGGACAGGGGCGAGGAGGAAACACCATATATTTT
CASSLRISGQGRGGNTIYF
>NA|NA|TRBJ2-5|TRBV5-4
TGTGCCAGCAGCCGGACAGTCACTGAGACCCGGTACTTC
CASSRTVTETRYF
>many|NA|TRBJ2-7|TRBV29-1
TGCAGCGTTGTAGGGACAACCTACGAGCAGTACTTC
CSVVGTTYEQYF
>NA|NA|TRBJ2-3|TRBV9
TGTGCCAGCAGCGTGGACCTTGGCACAGATACGCAGTATTTT
CASSVDLGTDTQYF
>NA|NA|TRBJ2-7|TRBV27
TGTGCCAGCAGTTTTGTCGTGGTCGCAACAGGCAACTACGAGCAGTACTTC
CASSFVVVATGNYEQYF
>once|NA|TRBJ2-7|TRBV7-2
TGTGCCAGCAACTTAAGTGGCAGCGGAAAGTACGAGCAGTACTTC
CASNLSGSGKYEQYF
>many|TRBD1|TRBJ1-2|TRBV24-1
TGTGCCACCAGTGATCCGGACAGGGTCAATGGCTACACCTTC
CATSDPDRVNGYTF
>NA|NA|TRBJ2-3|TRBV7-2
TGTGCCAGCAGCTTAGGGCCTAGCACAGATACGCGATATTTT
CASSLGPSTDTRYF
>many|NA|TRBJ2-3|TRBV29-1
TGCAGTTGGACCTACGGAACAGATACGCAGTATTTT
CSWTYGTDTQYF
>NA|TRBD1|TRBJ1-3|TRBV7-9
TGTGCCAGCAGCACGACAGGGGACAACAGGAAATACTCTGGAACCACCATATATTTT
CASSTTGDNRKYSGTTIYF
>many|TRBD1|TRBJ2-7|TRBV18
TGTGCCAGTTCGACAGGGGAAACCTACGAGCAGTACTTC
CASSTGETYEQYF
>NA|NA|TRBJ1-4|TRBV7-9
TGTGCCATCGGGGCCACTACGACTAATGAAAAACTGTTTTTT
CAIGATTTNEKLFF
>many|NA|TRBJ2-2|TRBV5-1
TGCGCCAGCAGCTTGGCTCCAGGGTTTGCCGGGGAGCTGTTTTTT
CASSLAPGFAGELFF
>few|TRBD1|TRBJ2-1|TRBV11-3
TGTGCCAGCAGCCTAGAGACAGGGGGCTCCTACGAGCAGTTCTTC
CASSLETGGSYEQFF
>many|NA|TRBJ2-1|TRBV11-2
TGTGCCAGCAGCTTAGTTCCCGGCCCCTACAATGAGCAGTTCTTC
CASSLVPGPYNEQFF
>NA|NA|TRBJ1-5|TRBV28
TGTGCCAGCAGCTCGGGTAACAATCAGCCCCAGCATTTT
CASSSGNNQPQHF
>NA|TRBD2|TRBJ2-3|TRBV18
TGTGCCAGATCACCACCGCGACTAGCGGGAGGGCCCACAGATACGCAGTATTTT
CARSPPRLAGGPTDTQYF
>NA|NA|TRBJ1-2|TRBV6-1
TGTACCAGCAGAGATGGGGGCTTGTATGGCTACACCTTC
CTSRDGGLYGYTF
>many|NA|TRBJ1-6|TRBV20-1
TGCAGTGCTGGTAAACAGGGAGTGGATAATTCACCCCTCCACTTT
CSAGKQGVDNSPLHF
>many|TRBD1|TRBJ1-5|TRBV20-1
TGCAGTGCTACTACAGGGGGGGACCAGCCCCAGCATTTT
CSATTGGDQPQHF
>NA|NA|TRBJ2-4|TRBV28
TGTGCCAGCAGCTCCCCGGGACTCCGTCCAGCCAAAAACATTCAGTACTTC
CASSSPGLRPAKNIQYF
>many|TRBD1|TRBJ1-2|TRBV11-2
TGTGCCAGCAGCGGACGACAGGGATCGGCCGGCTACACCTTC
CASSGRQGSAGYTF
>many|NA|TRBJ2-3|TRBV27
TGTGCCAGCAGTTTTTTGGGGACTAGCACAGATACGCAGTATTTT
CASSFLGTSTDTQYF
>NA|NA|TRBJ2-1|TRBV4-1
TGCGCCAGCAGCGATAATAGGTACAATGAGCAGTTCTTC
CASSDNRYNEQFF
>many|NA|TRBJ2-1|TRBV3-1
TGTGCCAGCAGCCAAAGGGGATATAACAATGAGCAGTTCTTC
CASSQRGYNNEQFF
>many|NA|TRBJ2-4|TRBV3-1
TGTGCCAGCAGCCAAGGGACCGCCCTAGCCAAAAACATTCAGTACTTC
CASSQGTALAKNIQYF
>few|NA|TRBJ2-6|TRBV18
TGTGCCAGCTCACCGCAGGGATTGGGGGCCAACGTCCTGACTTTC
CASSPQGLGANVLTF
>many|NA|TRBJ1-2|TRBV28
TGTGCCAGCAGTTTGATCTGGGTAGGAGGGGGGACCTATGGCTACACCTTC
CASSLIWVGGGTYGYTF
>once|TRBD2|TRBJ2-3|TRBV15
TGTGCCACCAGCTTACGGGCCTTGCGGGAGCTCCGAGATACGCAGTATTTT
CATSLRALRELRDTQYF
>NA|NA|TRBJ2-1|TRBV2
TGCGCCAGCAGGGACCAAACCATGGGGTACAATGAGCAGTCCTTC
CASRDQTMGYNEQSF
>NA|TRBD2|TRBJ2-5|TRBV9
TGTGCCAGCAGCGCCAGGAGCGGGGCCATACAAGAGACCCAGTACTTC
CASSARSGAIQETQYF
>many|NA|TRBJ1-2|TRBV28
TGTGCCAGCACCCTGGTAAAGGGGGGTGGCTACACCTTC
CASTLVKGGGYTF
>many|NA|TRBJ2-5|TRBV20-1
TGCAGTGCTAGAGACCCCCTAGCGAGGGGGGGACCCCAGTACTTC
CSARDPLARGGPQYF
>NA|NA|TRBJ2-1|TRBV6-1
TGTGCCAGCAGTGAAGGGGGACCGGGATACAATGAGCAGTTCTTC
CASSEGGPGYNEQFF
>NA|TRBD1|TRBJ1-6|TRBV28
TGCGCCAGCAGTTACTCTATCCGACAGGGAGATTCTTCACCCCTCCACTTT
CASSYSIRQGDSSPLHF
>many|TRBD2|TRBJ2-7|TRBV14
TGTGCCAGCAGCCTCCTAGCGGGGGCGGACGAGCAGTACTTC
CASSLLAGADEQYF